This TCR beta chain was observed in a study of cytomegalovirus exposure and HLA in healthy donors. In the PCR, 60 Vbeta and 13 Jbeta primers were used. TCRdb's copy holds only in-frame clones and misses some; the assay was immunoSEQ multiplex PCR. The sample lists about 120,000 clones, around 73% occurring once. CDR1 and CDR2 from the germline V gene are DFQATT and SNEGSKA (reference sequence). V lost 2 bases and J lost 6, with 5 bases in between. The CDR3 totals 11 residues. The source of this sequence is a woman in her thirties or forties in good health and CMV-seropositive. Sequencing was performed on PBMCs. The chain links TRBV20-1 to TRBJ2-1, with D unclear. The CDR3 spells CSARSPNEQFF. The CDR3 DNA sequence: TGCAGTGCTAGATCTCCCAATGAGCAGTTCTTC.